This entry is about one T cell receptor (beta chain). Its specificity is not known. This entry comes from a study of lymphopenia after photon versus proton radiotherapy. Study-wide results and caveats: Relative stability marked proton patients; photon patients lost diversity and naive cells.

The CDR3 consists of 13 residues. In germline, CDR1 is SGHRS, CDR2 YFSETQ. Between the trimmed V and J ends, which lost 5 bases and 4 bases, there was a span of 12 bases. Profiling relied on immunoSEQ multiplex PCR, and the TCRdb table lists in-frame clones only, not all of them. The data hold about 18,000 clones, with 75% to 90% observed a single time. The clonotype originates from a man aged 65-85 years with pancreatic cancer. The sequencing here drew on peripheral blood, taken from a patient treated with proton-based radiotherapy. The chain links TRBV5-1 to TRBJ1-1; D gene unclear. The CDR3 nucleotides read TGCGCCAGCAGGATGGACGTGGGCACTGAAGCTTTCTTT. Amino acids: CASRMDVGTEAFF.